In its sample, the clone carrying this T cell receptor (beta chain) was seen many times. Its antigen is still unknown. These data originate in a study of CD8 T cells in ankylosing spondylitis. Findings and limits, study-wide: Within ankylosing spondylitis blood, a TCR beta motif made up of seven to nine highly homologous variants appeared to be characteristic. There was reportedly significant enrichment of clones that were disease-linked in matched ankylosing spondylitis synovial fluid.

CDR1 is SGDLS and CDR2 is YYNGEE in the germline V gene. V lost 0 bases and J 2 bases, leaving 13 bases between the germline ends. The CDR3 is made up of 16 amino acids. Libraries of TCR beta came from quantitative 5'-RACE with molecular barcodes. From the 5' RACE reads, TCRdb called clonotypes with MiXCR, one entry per CDR3 protein. The data show under 7,500 distinct CDR3 sequences, about 2.1% seen once. The sequenced sample consisted of blood, either unsorted or a sorted T cell fraction (not recorded which). The TCR originated in a male donor with ankylosing spondylitis or in good health (not recorded which). The rearrangement uses TRBV9 and TRBJ2-3; the D gene is possibly TRBD1 (6 bases). CDR3 sequence (DNA): TGTGCCAGCAGCGTAGGGGGGCTTCTCTACACAGATACGCAGTATTTT. It codes for CASSVGGLLYTDTQYF.